The T cell receptor (beta chain) described here comes from a study of HIV-infected children after antiretroviral therapy interruption (dated by TCRdb to about 2019). For the wider study: Eight children were included: four on planned treatment interruption and four on continuous treatment, all with CD4+ count above 500 and viral load below 50 copies/ml. Median age was roughly 10 years in the interruption group and about 8 years in the continuous treatment group. Recorded exposure to EBV and CMV was present in most of the participating children. In the interruption arm, samples were obtained at week 0, week 12, end of interruption (week 24 or 48), and about 3 years after study end. In the continuous-treatment arm, samples from corresponding weeks 0, 48 and 150 were analyzed. TCR repertoires were compared between children on planned treatment interruption and children on continuous antiretroviral treatment, alongside thymic output measurements. Beyond this particular receptor, the publication reports: In the naive CD4+ repertoires of PTI patients, CDR3 sharing between time points dropped after the start of interruption, while many sequences were shared between the end of interruption and 3 years later. Minor non-naive CD45RA+ populations, such as EMRA or stem memory cells, might be present among the sorted CD45RA+ naive cells. An increase in the naive CD4+ Gini coefficient was observed by the end of treatment interruption, suggesting clonal expansion, and a return to baseline was observed by 3 years. The small number of patients is a limitation of the study, so the data should be interpreted with caution.

The CDR3 contains 14 residues, cysteine and phenylalanine counted. This entry keeps only the CDR3 DNA: 42 bases, framed from base 1. At the junction V is shortened by 5 bases and J by 0 bases, with 8 bases in between. This clonotype was observed many times. Its antigen specificity is not known. No much larger clone exists at a distance of one base, and base qualities are not known. The treatment or condition label for this specimen denotes: PENTA 11 planned treatment interruption arm or continuous ART arm. Children from the United Kingdom aged 2 to 15 years who had been given at least three-drug ART for at least 24 weeks were enrolled as participants. The study required cryopreserved PBMCs containing at least 5 million viable cells, and several candidate patients were excluded because of low viable PBMC yield. Using a FACSAria III cell sorter, naive CD4+ CD45RA+ CD45RO- T cells were FACS-sorted out of thawed PBMCs. The sorted cells were fixed, and RNA was then extracted with the RNeasy FFPE kit and afterward with the RNeasy Micro kit.

Library method: 3' RACE. TCR libraries were generated from RNA by a 3' RACE protocol incorporating unique molecular identifiers so that PCR amplification bias could be corrected. Amplicon libraries were pooled in groups of up to 12 and sequenced on an Illumina MiSeq using v2 2x250 paired-end chemistry. The paper's data handling went like this. Reads were processed with Decombinator for assignment of V and J genes and CDR3, and barcode-based correction of errors and PCR bias was applied. Repertoires were subsampled to equal depth before Gini coefficients were calculated with the R ineq package. CDR3 similarity was assessed with GLIPH, Hamming distance and a shared triplet metric. Using fastp at Q25 and MiXCR, TCRdb reprocessed the public reads and kept productive beta chains. CDR3 protein sequences are deduplicated, and each keeps its most common genes and DNA. TCRdb, not the authors, supplied the V and J calls. The sample includes some 40,000 distinct CDR3 sequences, with approximately 6.1% observed a single time. The top ten constitute roughly 1% of the sample.

The specimen comprised CD45RA+ CD4+ T cells from PBMCs, pooled from several time points, sampled from a donor given antiretroviral therapy, either interrupted or continuous. What this sample's cell subset or site label stands for: naive CD4+ CD45RA+ CD45RO- T cells. The TCR was taken from a pool of human donors with HIV. Here the chain combines TRBV12-3 or TRBV12-4 and TRBJ1-3; the D gene is unclear. The CDR3 protein sequence reads: CASSKTSSGNTIYF. The sequenced DNA: TGTGCCAGCAGTAAGACTAGCTCTGGAAACACCATATATTTT.